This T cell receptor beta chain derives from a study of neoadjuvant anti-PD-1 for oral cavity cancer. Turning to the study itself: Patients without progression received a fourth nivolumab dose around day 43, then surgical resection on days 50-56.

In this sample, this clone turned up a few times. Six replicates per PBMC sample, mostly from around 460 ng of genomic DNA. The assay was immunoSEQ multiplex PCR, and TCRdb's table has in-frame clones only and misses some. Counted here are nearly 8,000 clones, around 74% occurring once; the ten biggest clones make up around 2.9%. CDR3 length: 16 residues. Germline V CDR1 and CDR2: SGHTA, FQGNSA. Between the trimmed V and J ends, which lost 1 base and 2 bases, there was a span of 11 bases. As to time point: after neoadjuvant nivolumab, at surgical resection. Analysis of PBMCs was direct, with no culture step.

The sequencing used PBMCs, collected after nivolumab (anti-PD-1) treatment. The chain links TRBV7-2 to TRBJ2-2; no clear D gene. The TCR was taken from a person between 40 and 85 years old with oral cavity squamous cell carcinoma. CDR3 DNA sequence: TGTGCCAGCAGCTTAGTCCCCGGGTACAACACCGGGGAGCTGTTTTTT. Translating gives CASSLVPGYNTGELFF.